Each of the 15 T cell receptor beta chains below was sequenced from the same sample in a study of OX40 agonist ivuxolimab in advanced cancers. The repertoire was sequenced with immunoSEQ multiplex PCR; TCRdb's copy has only in-frame clones and lacks some. The sample carries 50,000 to 65,000 clones, 81% recorded once. Sequenced here: CD4+ or CD8+ T cells sorted from blood, sampled in a trial of the OX40 agonist ivuxolimab. The source of these receptors is an adult with an advanced solid tumor such as melanoma, head and neck, liver or kidney cancer.

In this sample, this clone turned up once. The chain couples TRBV10-3 to TRBJ2-1; either TRBD1 or TRBD2 may fit D (5 bases each). The CDR3 covers 14 residues. Trimming pared 6 bases from V and 6 bases from J, leaving 15 bases between. Germline CDR1 and CDR2: ENHRY and SYGVKD. This CDR3 is CAIRGQGPLNEQFF. DNA for the CDR3: TGTGCCATCAGGGGGCAGGGACCACTCAATGAGCAGTTCTTC.

The chain employs TRBV18 and TRBJ2-1; weak D call: TRBD2 (5 bases). This CDR3 spans 15 amino acids. Germline V gene data show CDR1 as KGHSH and CDR2 as LQKENI. The V gene lost 2 bases and the J gene lost 3 bases, with 11 bases spanning the gap. The CDR3, as DNA: TGTGCCAGCTCACCATTGTCGGGGAGCTACAATGAGCAGTTCTTC. Its translation: CASSPLSGSYNEQFF.

The genes are TRBV4-3 and TRBJ2-1; the D call may be TRBD1 or TRBD2 (6 bases each). Trimming took 0 bases from V and 7 from J, leaving 16 bases between them. The germline gives CDR1 LGHNA, CDR2 YSLEER. The CDR3 is 16 residues long. This CDR3 is CASSQEGGPLKNEQFF. CDR3 DNA sequence: TGCGCCAGCAGCCAAGAAGGGGGGCCCCTTAAAAATGAGCAGTTCTTC.

The chain links TRBV19 to TRBJ2-5; D is unclear. V shed 5 bases and J shed 3 bases, with 7 bases lying between them. The length of the CDR3 is 12 residues. CDR1 and CDR2 (germline): LNHDA, SQIVND (reference sequence). CDR3 nucleotides: TGTGCCAGTAGTTTCAAGAAAGAGACCCAGTACTTC. Its protein is CASSFKKETQYF.

This clone has only a few counts. The V and J genes are TRBV7-6 and TRBJ1-1, with a tentative D call TRBD1 (5 bases). This CDR3 contains 14 residues. Trimming stripped 5 bases from V and 5 bases from J, with 15 bases between. From germline, CDR1 is SGHVS and CDR2 FNYEAQ. CDR3 coding DNA: TGTGCCAGCAGCCCGGACCCGGGGGGGACTGAAGCTTTCTTT. It codes for CASSPDPGGTEAFF.

The count of this clone is one. The chain joins TRBV11-2 to TRBJ1-5, with no clear D. V was clipped by 5 bases and J by 0 bases, with 8 bases between them. This CDR3 has 14 residues. Germline CDR1 reads SGHAT; CDR2 reads FQNNGV. The CDR3 protein is CASSPGFSNQPQHF. The DNA for the CDR3 is TGTGCCAGCAGCCCCGGATTTAGCAATCAGCCCCAGCATTTT.

The chain carries TRBV18 and TRBJ2-7; D remains unclear. The CDR3 length is 16 residues. Germline loops: CDR1 KGHSH, CDR2 LQKENI. V dropped 3 bases and J dropped 1 base, with 16 bases sitting between them. In DNA form, the CDR3 reads TGTGCCAGCTCACCGGCTCTGGCAGTAAAATCCTACGAGCAGTACTTC. Protein: CASSPALAVKSYEQYF.

The rearrangement uses TRBV7-2 and TRBJ2-7; TRBD2 agrees at 10 bases. Trimming took 2 bases from V and 7 from J; bases not matched to a gene: 11. This CDR3 spans 16 amino acids. Germline V CDR1 and CDR2: SGHTA, FQGNSA. The CDR3 reads CASSLNSGGSTGEQYF. The CDR3 DNA reads TGTGCCAGCAGCTTAAATAGCGGGGGGTCGACTGGGGAGCAGTACTTC.

This clone was seen more than once but under ten times. This rearrangement joins TRBV6-1 to TRBJ2-4; D unresolved. The ends were cut back, 3 bases at V and 9 bases at J, with 15 bases in the middle. This CDR3 comprises 14 residues. Germline V gene sequence: CDR1 MNHNS, CDR2 SASEGT. CDR3 sequence: CASSEGIPLSIQYF. The CDR3 nucleotides are TGTGCCAGCAGTGAGGGGATCCCGTTGAGCATTCAGTACTTC.

In this sample, this clone turned up a few times. The rearrangement uses TRBV2 and TRBJ2-1, with 10 positions matching TRBD2. This CDR3 region has 16 residues. Unmatched junction bases numbered 10, after V lost 3 bases and J lost 8 bases. Germline loops: CDR1 SNHLY, CDR2 FYNNEI. CDR3 amino acids: CASSDLAGASGYEQFF. For the CDR3, the DNA is TGTGCCAGCAGTGATCTAGCGGGGGCCTCCGGGTATGAGCAGTTCTTC.

In the case of this clone: Sequence at one end of the junction differs from germline and may be a read error. The chain links TRBV7-7 to TRBJ2-5; TRBD2 might be the D (6 bases). Germline lookup yields CDR1 SSHAT and CDR2 FNYEAQ (reference sequence). The CDR3 extends over 16 amino acids. The CDR3 here is CASSLGRLVSQETQYF. The CDR3 nucleotides read TGTGCTAGCAGCTTAGGTAGACTAGTCTCCCAAGAGACCCAGTACTTC.

The table lists this clone with a count of one. Here the CDR3 DNA reads TGTGCCAGTACCTACGGTCCATTCCCCTATGGCTACACCTTC. Protein: CASTYGPFPYGYTF. V usage is TRBV19 and J usage is TRBJ1-2; D is ambiguous. The CDR3 has 14 amino acids. Trimming left V 7 bases short and J 4 bases short, with 16 bases between. CDR1 is LNHDA, CDR2 SQIVND, per germline (reference sequence).

This clone has more than one count but fewer than ten. The chain joins TRBV6-6 to TRBJ1-1; D is unresolved. Trimming took 2 bases from V and 5 from J, leaving 6 bases between them. This CDR3 has 12 residues. Germline V gene sequence: CDR1 MNHNY, CDR2 SVGAGI (reference sequence). CDR3 protein: CASSYRSTEAFF. The CDR3 DNA follows: TGTGCCAGCAGTTACCGGTCGACTGAAGCTTTCTTT.

The chain recombines TRBV7-2 with TRBJ1-2, with 7 bases matching TRBD1. Per germline, CDR1 SGHTA and CDR2 FQGNSA. V gave up 1 base and J gave up 4 bases; unmatched junction bases: 6. The CDR3 runs 15 residues. CDR3 nucleotides: TGTGCCAGCAGCTTAGAAGGGGGCGAGGGCTATGGCTACACCTTC. Its translation is CASSLEGGEGYGYTF.

The chain joins TRBV5-4 to TRBJ2-3; the match to TRBD2 covers 8 bases. Germline V CDR1 and CDR2: SGHNT, YYREEE (reference sequence). This CDR3 spans 14 amino acids. Losses at the gene ends were 1 base for V and 6 bases for J; bases not matched to a gene: 4. This chain's CDR3 is CASSLRASGDTQYF. The CDR3 DNA sequence: TGTGCCAGCAGCTTGAGGGCTAGCGGGGATACGCAGTATTTT.